This T cell receptor (beta chain) emerged from a study of blood T cells in healthy people across ages. Russia was home to the donors, healthy Caucasian individuals aged about 6 to 100. V shed 5 bases and J shed 4 bases, with 13 bases lying between them. CDR3 size: 14 residues. Per germline, CDR1 LGHNT and CDR2 FRNRAP. The second PCR ran about 6 to 11 cycles with a sample-barcoded 5' primer and J-beta primers. TCRdb independently ran MiXCR on the 5' RACE reads; one entry per CDR3 protein. The repertoire holds fewer than 750,000 distinct CDR3 sequences, less than 60% seen once, with approximately 23% in the top ten. This clonotype has just a few counts.

The origin of this receptor is an older man in good health. Input material: blood. The chain couples TRBV12-5 to TRBJ2-3; D unclear. CDR3 in DNA: TGTGCTAGTGGTCTAGGACCGGGCGCAGATACGCAGTATTTT. This codes for CASGLGPGADTQYF. The full variable domain, completed using reference TRBV12-5 and TRBJ2-3, is DARVTQTPRHKVTEMGQEVTMRCQPILGHNTVFWYRQTMMQGLELLAYFRNRAPLDDSGMPKDRFSAEMPDATLATLKIQPSEPRDSAVYFCASGLGPGADTQYFGPGTRLTVL.